This is a list of T cell receptor beta chains from one sample in a study of blood T cell repertoires in COVID-19. Clones were sequenced by immunoSEQ multiplex PCR, and TCRdb holds only the in-frame ones, with some missing. The sample includes a few hundred thousand clones, 85% to 90% of them seen just once. The sample taken for sequencing was peripheral blood. The receptors originated from a man in his sixties with acute or convalescent COVID-19. CDR3s include the opening cysteine and the closing phenylalanine or tryptophan. The D gene is left open where the match is weak. Clone size is shown for a subset of rows, as once, few, many or a class of expanded clone.

NA	TRBJ1-5	NA	TRBV19	CASSRGISNQPQHF	TGTGCCAGTAGTAGAGGGATTAGCAATCAGCCCCAGCATTTT
once	TRBJ1-4	NA	TRBV4-3	CASSPGFVNEKLFF	TGCGCCAGCAGCCCGGGTTTTGTAAATGAAAAACTGTTTTTT
NA	TRBJ2-4	NA	TRBV28	CASSGYREAKNIQYF	TGTGCCAGCAGTGGCTACAGGGAGGCCAAAAACATTCAGTACTTC
NA	TRBJ2-7	TRBD1	TRBV11-3	CASSLGGQGYYEQYF	TGTGCCAGCAGCTTAGGAGGACAGGGTTACTACGAGCAGTACTTC
NA	TRBJ1-1	TRBD1	TRBV7-9	CASSLADRGGPEAFF	TGTGCCAGCAGCTTAGCAGACAGGGGGGGACCTGAAGCTTTCTTT
NA	TRBJ1-1	TRBD1	TRBV28	CASRRDRLEAFF	TGTGCCAGCAGGCGGGACAGGCTTGAAGCTTTCTTT
NA	TRBJ1-2	TRBD1	TRBV4-1	CASSPQGTDLYGYTF	TGCGCCAGCAGCCCCCAGGGGACAGACCTATATGGCTACACCTTC
NA	TRBJ2-1	TRBD1	TRBV5-4	CASSLTGGNEQFF	TGTGCCAGCAGCTTGACAGGGGGTAATGAGCAGTTCTTC
NA	TRBJ1-1	NA	TRBV11-3	CASSSRAGDTEAFF	TGTGCCAGCAGCTCACGAGCGGGGGACACTGAAGCTTTCTTT
NA	TRBJ2-1	NA	TRBV5-1	CASSKGFGLYNEQFF	TGCGCCAGCAGCAAGGGGTTCGGCCTCTACAATGAGCAGTTCTTC
NA	TRBJ1-4	NA	TRBV18	CASSQDRFNEKLFF	TGTGCCAGCTCACAGGACAGATTTAATGAAAAACTGTTTTTT
NA	TRBJ2-5	NA	TRBV2	CASLDSPQETQYF	TGTGCCAGCCTGGACAGCCCCCAAGAGACCCAGTACTTC
NA	TRBJ2-2	TRBD2	TRBV30	CAFTPSGSTGELFF	TGTGCCTTCACCCCTAGCGGGAGTACCGGGGAGCTGTTTTTT
NA	TRBJ1-2	TRBD1	TRBV2	CASSEARGRVGYTF	TGTGCCAGCAGTGAAGCCAGGGGGAGAGTCGGCTACACCTTC
few	TRBJ2-7	TRBD2	TRBV7-9	CASSSLAEAPYEQYF	TGTGCCAGCAGCTCACTAGCGGAGGCCCCCTACGAGCAGTACTTC
NA	TRBJ1-5	NA	TRBV28	CASSRGRGQPQHF	TGTGCCAGCAGTAGGGGTCGAGGTCAGCCCCAGCATTTT
once	TRBJ2-1	NA	TRBV9	CASTRREAGTIEQFF	TGTGCCAGCACCCGGAGGGAGGCAGGTACTATTGAGCAGTTCTTC
NA	TRBJ1-6	NA	TRBV28	CASSVGGALNSPLHF	TGTGCCAGCAGTGTCGGCGGAGCCTTGAATTCACCCCTCCACTTT
few	TRBJ2-7	NA	TRBV2	CASTQARTAYEQYF	TGTGCCAGCACTCAAGCGAGGACAGCTTACGAGCAGTACTTC
NA	TRBJ2-1	TRBD2	TRBV29-1	CSVAPLAGGNNEQFF	TGCAGCGTTGCCCCGCTAGCGGGAGGGAACAATGAGCAGTTCTTC
NA	TRBJ1-1	TRBD1	TRBV28	CASSFRGQGANTEAFF	TGTGCCAGCAGTTTTCGGGGACAGGGAGCGAACACTGAAGCTTTCTTT
NA	TRBJ1-2	NA	TRBV7-9	CASSQLEGYGYTF	TGTGCCAGCAGCCAACTAGAGGGCTATGGCTACACCTTC
NA	TRBJ1-1	TRBD1	TRBV7-3	CASSSQGDTEAFF	TGTGCCAGCAGCAGCCAGGGGGACACTGAAGCTTTCTTT
NA	TRBJ1-2	NA	TRBV19	CASSQQVNYGYTF	TGTGCCAGTAGTCAACAGGTGAACTATGGCTACACCTTC
NA	TRBJ2-3	TRBD1	TRBV3-1/TRBV3-2	CASSQGQGTSDTQYF	TGTGCCAGCAGCCAGGGACAGGGGACATCAGATACGCAGTATTTT
NA	TRBJ2-7	TRBD2	TRBV6-5	CASSSIAGEAPYEQYF	TGTGCCAGCAGTTCGATAGCGGGAGAAGCCCCTTACGAGCAGTACTTC
NA	TRBJ2-5	NA	TRBV7-8	CASSLVGADQETQYF	TGTGCCAGCAGCTTAGTAGGGGCCGACCAAGAGACCCAGTACTTC
NA	TRBJ1-1	TRBD1	TRBV7-2	CASSPRQGRNTEAFF	TGTGCCAGCAGCCCCAGACAGGGCCGGAACACTGAAGCTTTCTTT
NA	TRBJ1-5	TRBD1	TRBV7-2	CASSLVGGTGENQPQHF	TGTGCCAGCAGCTTAGTTGGTGGGACAGGGGAGAATCAGCCCCAGCATTTT
NA	TRBJ2-7	TRBD2	TRBV28	CASTLSGRLYEQYF	TGTGCCAGCACCCTTAGCGGGAGGCTCTACGAGCAGTACTTC
NA	TRBJ2-7	TRBD1	TRBV5-4	CASSTTGGRFSEQYF	TGTGCCAGCAGCACCACAGGGGGCAGGTTCTCCGAGCAGTACTTC
NA	TRBJ2-7	NA	TRBV27	CASSLWRGGFEQYF	TGTGCCAGCAGTTTATGGAGGGGTGGGTTCGAGCAGTACTTC
NA	TRBJ1-2	NA	TRBV12-3/TRBV12-4	CASSSGGYGYTF	TGTGCCAGCAGTTCCGGGGGCTATGGCTACACCTTC
NA	TRBJ2-3	NA	TRBV7-3	CASGGAGTDTQYF	TGTGCCAGCGGCGGAGCGGGTACAGATACGCAGTATTTT
NA	TRBJ1-6	TRBD1	TRBV7-9	CASSLFRGTGLSPLHF	TGTGCCAGCAGCTTATTTCGCGGGACAGGGCTCTCACCCCTCCACTTT
NA	TRBJ1-4	NA	TRBV18	CASSAVRGLNEKLFF	TGTGCCAGCTCAGCCGTAAGAGGTCTCAATGAAAAACTGTTTTTT
NA	TRBJ1-1	NA	TRBV5-6	CASSIVNTEAFF	TGTGCCAGCAGCATAGTTAACACTGAAGCTTTCTTT
NA	TRBJ2-7	NA	TRBV6-1	CASSESGPLYEQYF	TGTGCCAGCAGTGAATCTGGCCCCCTCTACGAGCAGTACTTC
NA	TRBJ2-7	TRBD1	TRBV29-1	CSVETPLTGNEQYF	TGCAGCGTTGAAACCCCCCTGACAGGGAACGAGCAGTACTTC
few	TRBJ1-5	NA	TRBV15	CATSRETLEQGVNQPQHF	TGTGCCACCAGCAGAGAAACCTTGGAACAGGGTGTGAATCAGCCCCAGCATTTT
NA	TRBJ2-2	NA	TRBV28	CASSVIVLTNTGELFF	TGTGCCAGCAGTGTCATAGTACTTACGAACACCGGGGAGCTGTTTTTT
NA	TRBJ2-7	TRBD1	TRBV20-1	CSASPGTGTYEQYF	TGCAGTGCTAGTCCTGGGACAGGGACCTACGAGCAGTACTTC
once	TRBJ2-3	TRBD2	TRBV4-2	CASSSYKGLADVTDTQYF	TGTGCCAGCAGCTCCTACAAGGGACTAGCGGATGTCACAGATACGCAGTATTTT
once	TRBJ1-5	NA	TRBV12-3/TRBV12-4	CASSFGEPQHF	TGTGCCAGCAGTTTCGGGGAGCCCCAGCATTTT
NA	TRBJ1-5	NA	TRBV4-3	CASSQDLQPQHF	TGCGCCAGCAGCCAAGACCTGCAGCCCCAGCATTTT
once	TRBJ2-1	NA	TRBV5-5	CASSLGSGELDEQFF	TGTGCCAGCAGCTTGGGTTCAGGGGAGCTCGATGAGCAGTTCTTC
NA	TRBJ2-1	NA	TRBV6-2/TRBV6-3	CASSYTRDNEQFF	TGTGCCAGCAGTTACACTAGAGACAATGAGCAGTTCTTC
NA	TRBJ1-5	NA	TRBV5-1	CASSPAGDGSRPQHF	TGCGCCAGCAGCCCTGCGGGGGACGGCTCTCGGCCCCAGCATTTT
NA	TRBJ2-5	TRBD2	TRBV2	CASSEFASGSETQYF	TGTGCCAGCAGTGAATTCGCTAGCGGGAGCGAGACCCAGTACTTC